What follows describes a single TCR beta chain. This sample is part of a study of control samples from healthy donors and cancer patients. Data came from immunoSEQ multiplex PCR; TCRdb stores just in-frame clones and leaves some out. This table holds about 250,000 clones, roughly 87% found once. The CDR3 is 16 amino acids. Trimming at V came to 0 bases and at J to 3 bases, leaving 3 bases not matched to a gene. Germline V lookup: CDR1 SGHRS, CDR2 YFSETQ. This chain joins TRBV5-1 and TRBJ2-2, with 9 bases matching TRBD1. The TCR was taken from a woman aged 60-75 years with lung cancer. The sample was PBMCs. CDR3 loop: CASSLGGQGYTGELFF. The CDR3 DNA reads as TGCGCCAGCAGCTTGGGCGGACAGGGGTACACCGGGGAGCTGTTTTTT.